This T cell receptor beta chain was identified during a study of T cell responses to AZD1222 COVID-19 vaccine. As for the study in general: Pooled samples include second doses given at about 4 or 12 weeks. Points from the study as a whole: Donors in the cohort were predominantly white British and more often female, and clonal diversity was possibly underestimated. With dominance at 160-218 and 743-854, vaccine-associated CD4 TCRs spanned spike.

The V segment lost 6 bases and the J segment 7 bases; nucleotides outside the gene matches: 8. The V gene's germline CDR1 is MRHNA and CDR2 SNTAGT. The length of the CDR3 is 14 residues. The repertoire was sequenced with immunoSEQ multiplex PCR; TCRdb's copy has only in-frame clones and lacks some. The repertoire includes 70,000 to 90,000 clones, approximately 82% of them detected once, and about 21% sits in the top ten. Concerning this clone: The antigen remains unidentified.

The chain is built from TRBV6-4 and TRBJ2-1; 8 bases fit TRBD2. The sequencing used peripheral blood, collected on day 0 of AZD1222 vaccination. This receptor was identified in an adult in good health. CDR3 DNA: TGTGCCAGCAGCCACGGGGCTAGCGGGAATGAGCAGTTCTTC. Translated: CASSHGASGNEQFF.